This passage covers 9 T cell receptor beta chains from one sample sequenced in a study of vaccination and CD4 T cells after COVID-19. The Oncomine TCR Beta short-read assay generated sequence data from the DNA of cultured CD4+ T cells. TCRdb processed the PCR reads anew with MiXCR; each CDR3 protein has one entry. This sample has approximately 12,000 distinct CDR3 sequences; around 20% occur once, and the top ten carry approximately 15%. For these receptors, no antigen is known. Sample treatment: approximately nine-day PBMC culture with coronavirus spike peptide pools or control peptides (ViraFEST assay). Material: CD4+ T cells from blood, cultured in vitro, obtained before SARS-CoV-2 vaccination. All receptors come from a human donor who received a COVID-19 vaccine.

Judged by abundance, this clonotype is medium-sized (0.01 to 0.1%). V is TRBV6-5 and J is TRBJ2-3; D is uncertain. CDR3 length: 14 residues. Germline values: CDR1 MNHEY, CDR2 SVGAGI. V gave up 2 bases and J gave up 1 base, with 7 bases separating them. The CDR3 protein is CASSYRIRTDTQYF. CDR3 DNA sequence: TGTGCCAGCAGTTACAGAATTCGCACAGATACGCAGTATTTT.

On this clonotype itself: A read error may account for a junction end that differs from germline. CDR3 DNA: TGTGCCAGCAGTGAATTTTCAGAATCTGGACAGGGGCTGCGGAATTCAACCCTCCACTTT. This translates into CASSEFSESGQGLRNSTLHF. The chain couples TRBV25-1 to TRBJ1-6; TRBD1 matches 9 bases. Germline V gene lookup returns CDR1 MGHDK and CDR2 SYGVNS. This CDR3 region has 20 residues.

This clonotype has more than one count but fewer than ten. The J gene is TRBJ2-5, the V gene TRBV11-3; D unresolved. V lost 1 base to trimming and J lost 5 bases, with 20 bases between them. CDR1 is SGHNT, CDR2 YENEEA, per germline. The CDR3 length is 17 residues. The CDR3 here is CASSLGRRPLYEETQYF. The CDR3 DNA reads TGTGCCAGCAGCTTAGGCAGGCGGCCCCTGTATGAGGAGACCCAGTACTTC.

This clonotype was counted between two and nine times. The genes are TRBV18 and TRBJ1-5; D uncertain. The CDR3 covers 13 residues. V shed 3 bases and J shed 0 bases, with 3 bases lying between them. CDR1 is KGHSH, CDR2 LQKENI, per germline. CDR3 sequence reads: CASSPDSNQPQHF. The CDR3 DNA sequence: TGTGCCAGCTCACCGGATAGCAATCAGCCCCAGCATTTT.

The CDR3 DNA follows: TGTGCCAGTAGTATACCCCGTAGAGCTAACTATGGCTACACCTTC. Protein: CASSIPRRANYGYTF. The chain uses TRBV19 and TRBJ1-2; D remains unclear. The CDR3 runs to 15 residues. Per the germline V gene, CDR1 is LNHDA and CDR2 is SQIVND (reference sequence). Trimming took off 2 bases at V and 0 bases at J, with 10 bases between the two ends.

The chain recombines TRBV19 with TRBJ2-7, with 8 bases identical to TRBD1. Germline CDR1 LNHDA, CDR2 SQIVND (reference sequence). This CDR3 contains 14 residues. With 3 bases clipped from V and 1 base from J, the junction kept 2 bases outside the gene matches. CDR3 coding DNA: TGTGCCAGTAGTATCGGGACAGGTTCCTACGAGCAGTACTTC. This encodes CASSIGTGSYEQYF.

By share, this clonotype ranks as medium-sized. This chain joins TRBV2 and TRBJ2-3, with 8 nucleotides matching TRBD1. The CDR3 contains 13 residues. V dropped 5 bases and J dropped 11; count of bases not matched to a gene: 9. The germline V gene has CDR1 SNHLY and CDR2 FYNNEI. The CDR3, as DNA: TGTGCCAGCAGTCTCGGACAGGGCCGAGAGCAGTATTTT. Its protein is CASSLGQGREQYF.

J is TRBJ1-3 and V is TRBV7-9, with TRBD1 as a possible D gene (6 bases). The V end lost 3 bases, the J end lost 2 bases, and 11 bases lay between the germline ends. This CDR3 is 15 amino acids long. Germline CDR1 and CDR2: SEHNR and FQNEAQ (reference sequence). CDR3 bases: TGTGCCAGCAGCTTGGACAGTGCCACTGGAAACACCATATATTTT. Translating it yields CASSLDSATGNTIYF.

The CDR3 DNA sequence: TGCAGCGTTGAGGGGGTAGGGAGGACAGATACGCAGTATTTT. This encodes CSVEGVGRTDTQYF. The chain joins TRBV29-1 to TRBJ2-3; TRBD2 might be the D (6 bases). CDR1 is SQVTM and CDR2 is ANQGSEA in the germline V gene. The V and J ends lost 3 bases and 3 bases respectively, with 13 bases between them. The CDR3 runs to 14 residues.